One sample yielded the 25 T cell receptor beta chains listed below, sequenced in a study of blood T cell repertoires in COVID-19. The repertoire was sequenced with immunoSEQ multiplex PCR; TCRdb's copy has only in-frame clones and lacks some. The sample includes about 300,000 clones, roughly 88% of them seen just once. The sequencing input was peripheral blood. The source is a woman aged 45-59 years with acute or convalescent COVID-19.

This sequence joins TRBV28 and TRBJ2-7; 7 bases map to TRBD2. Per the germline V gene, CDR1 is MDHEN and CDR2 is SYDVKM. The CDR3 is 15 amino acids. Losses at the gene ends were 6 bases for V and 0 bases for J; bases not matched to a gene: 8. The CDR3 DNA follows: TGTGCCAGCAGGGGCCTAGCGGCCATCTCCTACGAGCAGTACTTC. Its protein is CASRGLAAISYEQYF.

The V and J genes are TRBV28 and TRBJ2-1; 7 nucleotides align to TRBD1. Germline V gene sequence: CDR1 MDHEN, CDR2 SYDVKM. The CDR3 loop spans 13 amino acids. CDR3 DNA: TGTGCTCTGGGACAGAGCTCCTACAATGAGCAGTTCTTC. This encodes CALGQSSYNEQFF.

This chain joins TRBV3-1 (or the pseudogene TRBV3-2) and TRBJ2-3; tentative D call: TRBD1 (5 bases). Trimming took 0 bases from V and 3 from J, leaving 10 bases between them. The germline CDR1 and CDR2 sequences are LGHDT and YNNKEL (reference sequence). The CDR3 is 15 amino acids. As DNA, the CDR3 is TGTGCCAGCAGCCAAGATAGGGGAAGGACAGATACGCAGTATTTT. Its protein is CASSQDRGRTDTQYF.

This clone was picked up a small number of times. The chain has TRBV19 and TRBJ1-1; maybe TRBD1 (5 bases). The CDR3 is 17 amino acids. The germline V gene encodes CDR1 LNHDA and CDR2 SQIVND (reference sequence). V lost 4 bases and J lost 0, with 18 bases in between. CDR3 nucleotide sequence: TGTGCCAGTAGTAGACACCCAAAGGGACTCCTGAACACTGAAGCTTTCTTT. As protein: CASSRHPKGLLNTEAFF.

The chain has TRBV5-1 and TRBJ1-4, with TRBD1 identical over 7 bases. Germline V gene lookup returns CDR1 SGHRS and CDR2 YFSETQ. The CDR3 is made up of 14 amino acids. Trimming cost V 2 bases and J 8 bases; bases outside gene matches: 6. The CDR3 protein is CASSLQGQWEKLFF. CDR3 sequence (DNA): TGCGCCAGCAGCTTACAGGGGCAATGGGAAAAACTGTTTTTT.

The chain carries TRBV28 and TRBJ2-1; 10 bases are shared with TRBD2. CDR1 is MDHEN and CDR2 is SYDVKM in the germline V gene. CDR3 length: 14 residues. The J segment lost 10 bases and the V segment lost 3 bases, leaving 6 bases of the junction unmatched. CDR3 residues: CASSLLLAGVEQFF. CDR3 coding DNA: TGTGCCAGCAGTTTGTTGCTAGCGGGAGTAGAGCAGTTCTTC.

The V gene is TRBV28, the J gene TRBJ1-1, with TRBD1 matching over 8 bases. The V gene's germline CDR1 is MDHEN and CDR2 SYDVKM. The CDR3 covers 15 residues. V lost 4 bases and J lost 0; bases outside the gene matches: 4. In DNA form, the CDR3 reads TGTGCCAGCAGTTCGACAGGGGCCCTGAACACTGAAGCTTTCTTT. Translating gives CASSSTGALNTEAFF. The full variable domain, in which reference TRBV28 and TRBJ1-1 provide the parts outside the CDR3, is DVKVTQSSRYLVKRTGEKVFLECVQDMDHENMFWYRQDPGLGLRLIYFSYDVKMKEKGDIPEGYSVSREKKERFSLILESASTNQTSMYLCASSSTGALNTEAFFGQGTRLTVV.

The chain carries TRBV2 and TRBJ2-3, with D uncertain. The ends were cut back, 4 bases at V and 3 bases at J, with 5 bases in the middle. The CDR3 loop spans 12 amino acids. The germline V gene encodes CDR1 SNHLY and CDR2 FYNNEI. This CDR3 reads CASSGTTDTQYF. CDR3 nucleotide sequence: TGTGCCAGCAGTGGCACAACAGATACGCAGTATTTT.

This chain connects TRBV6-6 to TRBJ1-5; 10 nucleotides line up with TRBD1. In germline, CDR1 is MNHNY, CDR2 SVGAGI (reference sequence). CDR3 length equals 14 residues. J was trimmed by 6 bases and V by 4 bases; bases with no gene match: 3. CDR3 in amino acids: CASSSTGGGQPQHF. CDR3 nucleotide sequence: TGTGCCAGCAGTTCGACAGGGGGCGGTCAGCCCCAGCATTTT.

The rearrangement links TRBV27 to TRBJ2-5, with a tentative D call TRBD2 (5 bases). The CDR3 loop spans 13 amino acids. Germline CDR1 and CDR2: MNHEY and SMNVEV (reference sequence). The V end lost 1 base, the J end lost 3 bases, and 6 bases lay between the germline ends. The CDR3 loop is CASSLFGEETQYF. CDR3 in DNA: TGTGCCAGCAGTTTATTCGGGGAAGAGACCCAGTACTTC.

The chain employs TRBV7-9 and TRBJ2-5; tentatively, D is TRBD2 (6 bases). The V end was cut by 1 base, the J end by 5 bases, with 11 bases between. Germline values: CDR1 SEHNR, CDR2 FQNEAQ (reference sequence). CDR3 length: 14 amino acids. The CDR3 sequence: CASSLGVAEETQYF. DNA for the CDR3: TGTGCCAGCAGCTTAGGGGTAGCGGAGGAGACCCAGTACTTC.

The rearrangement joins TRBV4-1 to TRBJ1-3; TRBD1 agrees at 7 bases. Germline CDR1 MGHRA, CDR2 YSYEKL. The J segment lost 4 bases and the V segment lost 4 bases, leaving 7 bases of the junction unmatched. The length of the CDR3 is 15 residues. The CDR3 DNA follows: TGCGCCAGCAGCCGGACTCAGGGGGAGGGAAACACCATATATTTT. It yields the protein CASSRTQGEGNTIYF.

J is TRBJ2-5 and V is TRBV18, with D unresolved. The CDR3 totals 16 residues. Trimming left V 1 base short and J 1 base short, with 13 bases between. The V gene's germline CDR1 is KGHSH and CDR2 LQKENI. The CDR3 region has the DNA TGTGCCAGCTCACCACGCTCTCGCCTAACCCAAGAGACCCAGTACTTC. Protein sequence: CASSPRSRLTQETQYF.

For the CDR3, the DNA is TGTGCCAGCTCACCAAGGGGGTTTAATGAAAAACTGTTTTTT. It codes for CASSPRGFNEKLFF. The chain has TRBV18 and TRBJ1-4; TRBD1 is a possible D gene (6 bases). V gave up 2 bases and J gave up 4 bases, with 8 bases separating them. There are 14 residues in the CDR3. The germline V gene has CDR1 KGHSH and CDR2 LQKENI.

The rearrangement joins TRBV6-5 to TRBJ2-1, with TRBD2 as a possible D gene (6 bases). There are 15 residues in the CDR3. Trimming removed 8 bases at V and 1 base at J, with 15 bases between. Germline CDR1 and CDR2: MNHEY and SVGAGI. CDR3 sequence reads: CASPKEGSSYNEQFF. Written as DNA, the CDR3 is TGTGCCAGCCCTAAGGAGGGGAGTTCCTACAATGAGCAGTTCTTC.

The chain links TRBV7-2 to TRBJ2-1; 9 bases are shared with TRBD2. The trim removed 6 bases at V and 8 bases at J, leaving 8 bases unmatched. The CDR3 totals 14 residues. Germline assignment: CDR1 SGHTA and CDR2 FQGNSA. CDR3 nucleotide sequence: TGTGCCAGCAGGGTTGGACTAGCGAACGATGAGCAGTTCTTC. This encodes CASRVGLANDEQFF.

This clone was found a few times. CDR3 coding DNA: TGTGCCAGTAGTATTAGTAAGTACAATGAGCAGTTCTTC. Encoded protein: CASSISKYNEQFF. The chain combines TRBV19 with TRBJ2-1; unclear D gene. The CDR3 has 13 amino acids. With 3 bases removed from V and 4 bases from J, the gap between germline ends came to 7 bases. CDR1 and CDR2 (germline): LNHDA, SQIVND (reference sequence).

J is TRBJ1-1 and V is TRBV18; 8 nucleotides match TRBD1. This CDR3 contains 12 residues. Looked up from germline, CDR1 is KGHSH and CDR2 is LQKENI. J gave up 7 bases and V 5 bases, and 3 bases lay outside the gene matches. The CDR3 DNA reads TGTGCCAGCTCAAACGACAGGGGTGAAGCTTTCTTT. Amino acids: CASSNDRGEAFF.

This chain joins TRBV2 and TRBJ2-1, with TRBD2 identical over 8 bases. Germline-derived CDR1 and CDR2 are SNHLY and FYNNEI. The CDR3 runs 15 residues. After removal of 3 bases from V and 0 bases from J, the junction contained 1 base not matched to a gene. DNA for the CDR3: TGTGCCAGCAGTGAGCTAGCGGGCTCCTACAATGAGCAGTTCTTC. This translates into CASSELAGSYNEQFF.

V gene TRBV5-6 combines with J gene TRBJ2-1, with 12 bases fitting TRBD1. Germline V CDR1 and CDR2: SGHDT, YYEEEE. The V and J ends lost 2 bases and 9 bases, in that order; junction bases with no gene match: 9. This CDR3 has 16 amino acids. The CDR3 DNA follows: TGTGCCAGCAGCTTAATACCGGGACAGGGGGCCAGTGAGCAGTTCTTC. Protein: CASSLIPGQGASEQFF.

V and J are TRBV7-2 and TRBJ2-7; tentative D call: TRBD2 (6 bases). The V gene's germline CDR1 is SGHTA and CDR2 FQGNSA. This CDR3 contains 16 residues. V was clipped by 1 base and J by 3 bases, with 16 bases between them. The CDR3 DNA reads TGTGCCAGCAGCTTAGGTCGACTAGTGTTCGACTACGAGCAGTACTTC. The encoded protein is CASSLGRLVFDYEQYF.

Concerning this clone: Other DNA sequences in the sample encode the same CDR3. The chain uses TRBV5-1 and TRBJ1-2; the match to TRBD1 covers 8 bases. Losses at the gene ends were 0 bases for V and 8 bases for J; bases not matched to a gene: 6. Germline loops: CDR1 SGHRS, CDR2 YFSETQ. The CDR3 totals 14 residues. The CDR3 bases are TGCGCCAGCAGCTTGGGGACAGGGTATTGGGGCTACACCTTC. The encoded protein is CASSLGTGYWGYTF.

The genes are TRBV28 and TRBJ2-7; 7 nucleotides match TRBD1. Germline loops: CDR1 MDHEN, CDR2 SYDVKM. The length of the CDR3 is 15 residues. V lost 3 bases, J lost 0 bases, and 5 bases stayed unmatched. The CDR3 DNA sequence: TGTGCCAGCAGTTTGACAGGGTCACTCTCCTACGAGCAGTACTTC. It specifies CASSLTGSLSYEQYF.

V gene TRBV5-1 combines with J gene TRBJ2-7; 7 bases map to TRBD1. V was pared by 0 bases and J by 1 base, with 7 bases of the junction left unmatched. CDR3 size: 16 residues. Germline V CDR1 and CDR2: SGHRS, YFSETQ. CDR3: CASSLVSGGNSYEQYF. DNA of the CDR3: TGCGCCAGCAGCTTGGTTTCAGGGGGAAATTCCTACGAGCAGTACTTC.

CDR3 in DNA: TGTGCCAGCAGTTACATTGGTCGGCGGGGTTCCTACGAGCAGTACTTC. Protein product: CASSYIGRRGSYEQYF. V usage is TRBV6-6 and J usage is TRBJ2-7; tentative D call: TRBD2 (6 bases). The CDR3 is 16 residues long. Germline assignment: CDR1 MNHNY and CDR2 SVGAGI (reference sequence). Trimming shortened V by 2 bases and J by 1 base, and 15 bases separated the two germline ends.